A selection of T cell receptor beta chains follows, all from one sample in a study of T cell repertoires in cytomegalovirus infection. TCRdb ran MiXCR on the reads and lists one entry per CDR3 protein. The sample has 80,000 to 130,000 distinct CDR3 sequences; less than 25% are singletons. The sequencing sample was made of CD8+ T cells from PBMCs. Receptor source: a human donor in good health (CMV status not recorded). Some clones in this sample may be carry-over from other donors' samples. CDR3s include the opening cysteine and the closing phenylalanine or tryptophan. The D gene is left open where the match is weak. Size is omitted from some rows. Given values are once, few, many or a class for expanded clones.

v_call	clone_size	j_call	d_call	cdr3_aa	cdr3_nt
TRBV5-5	.	TRBJ2-7	.	CASSLHQGSSYEQYF	TGTGCCAGCAGCTTGCACCAGGGGAGCTCCTACGAGCAGTACTTC
TRBV24-1	many	TRBJ2-2	.	CATSDARMVDTGELFF	TGTGCCACCAGTGACGCCCGGATGGTTGACACCGGGGAGCTGTTTTTT
TRBV7-2	many	TRBJ2-3	TRBD2	CASSFSLASGRASTDTQYF	TGTGCCAGCAGCTTCAGTCTAGCTAGCGGGAGGGCCAGCACAGATACGCAGTATTTT
TRBV4-1	many	TRBJ1-1	TRBD1	CASSQEQGMNTEAFF	TGCGCCAGCAGCCAAGAACAGGGGATGAACACTGAAGCTTTCTTT
TRBV11-2	.	TRBJ2-5	.	CASSWRGTVGEAQYF	TGTGCCAGCAGCTGGCGGGGGACAGTGGGCGAGGCCCAGTACTTC
TRBV11-2	many	TRBJ2-3	.	CASSFGLWASREDTQYF	TGTGCCAGCAGCTTTGGTCTGTGGGCCTCCAGGGAAGATACGCAGTATTTT
TRBV7-2	many	TRBJ1-1	.	CASSALRPFRAKNTEAFF	TGTGCCAGCAGCGCCCTACGCCCCTTTCGGGCAAAGAACACTGAAGCTTTCTTT
TRBV13	few	TRBJ1-5	.	CASSLRASNQPQHF	TGTGCCAGCAGCTTACGGGCTAGCAATCAGCCCCAGCATTTT
TRBV7-8	many	TRBJ2-7	.	CASSSTPSRPDYEQYF	TGTGCCAGCAGCTCAACCCCCTCGCGGCCTGACTACGAGCAGTACTTC
TRBV5-1	.	TRBJ2-5	.	CASSLDWETQYF	TGCGCCAGCAGCCTTGACTGGGAGACCCAGTACTTC
TRBV29-1	few	TRBJ2-7	TRBD2	CSVEGFSGGSYEQYF	TGCAGCGTTGAAGGTTTTAGCGGGGGCTCCTACGAGCAGTACTTC
TRBV5-1	.	TRBJ2-1	TRBD2	CASRTAGGPNEQFF	TGCGCCAGCAGGACAGCGGGAGGGCCTAATGAGCAGTTCTTC
TRBV7-2	.	TRBJ1-4	TRBD1	CASRKTGFGEKLFF	TGTGCCAGCAGGAAGACAGGGTTTGGTGAAAAACTGTTTTTT
TRBV27	many	TRBJ2-7	TRBD2	CASSSSGPYEQYF	TGTGCCAGCAGTTCTAGCGGACCTTACGAGCAGTACTTC
TRBV14	.	TRBJ2-5	TRBD2	CASSQVGLASAQYF	TGTGCCAGCAGCCAAGTGGGACTAGCGTCGGCCCAGTACTTC
TRBV24-1	many	TRBJ1-1	.	CATSDSTSEAFF	TGTGCCACCAGTGATTCGACCTCTGAAGCTTTCTTT
TRBV28	many	TRBJ2-7	.	CASLQASYEQYF	TGTGCCAGCCTACAGGCTTCCTACGAGCAGTACTTC
TRBV5-6	.	TRBJ2-1	TRBD2	CASSSSLLGGLAGYEQFF	TGTGCCAGCAGCTCCTCCCTCCTGGGGGGACTAGCGGGATATGAGCAGTTCTTC
TRBV20-1	few	TRBJ2-7	TRBD1	CSASNLDRSSYEQYF	TGCAGTGCTTCGAACCTGGACAGGAGCTCCTACGAGCAGTACTTC
TRBV11-2	.	TRBJ2-5	.	CASSDSRHQETQYF	TGTGCCAGCAGCGACAGTCGCCACCAAGAGACCCAGTACTTC
TRBV29-1	few	TRBJ2-7	.	CSVGDFSYEQYF	TGCAGCGTGGGGGACTTCTCCTACGAGCAGTACTTC
TRBV11-1	few	TRBJ2-7	TRBD1	CASSLDGQGNEQYF	TGTGCCAGCAGCTTAGACGGACAGGGGAACGAGCAGTACTTC
TRBV20-1	few	TRBJ1-1	.	CSARDYQGGTEAFF	TGCAGTGCTAGAGATTACCAGGGTGGAACTGAAGCTTTCTTT
TRBV7-2	many	TRBJ2-7	TRBD2	CASSPGGDYEQYF	TGTGCCAGCAGCCCGGGGGGGGATTACGAGCAGTACTTC
TRBV7-9	.	TRBJ2-5	.	CASRPGGPRETQYF	TGTGCCAGCAGACCAGGAGGGCCAAGGGAGACCCAGTACTTC
TRBV7-9	many	TRBJ2-5	TRBD2	CASSPGLVEETQYF	TGTGCCAGCAGCCCGGGACTAGTGGAAGAGACCCAGTACTTC
TRBV29-1	few	TRBJ2-1	TRBD2	CSVMRGENEQFF	TGCAGCGTCATGCGGGGGGAAAACGAGCAGTTCTTC
TRBV11-3	.	TRBJ2-7	TRBD1	CASSDRDEQYF	TGTGCCAGCAGCGACAGGGACGAGCAGTACTTC
TRBV4-3	.	TRBJ1-4	.	CASSQEARGSANEKLFF	TGCGCCAGCAGCCAAGAGGCTCGGGGTTCGGCGAATGAAAAACTGTTTTTT
TRBV29-1	few	TRBJ2-7	.	CSVEDGGVDEQYF	TGCAGCGTTGAAGATGGAGGGGTGGACGAGCAGTACTTC
TRBV13	.	TRBJ2-1	TRBD1	CASSTRDRGDYNEQFF	TGTGCCAGCAGCACCCGGGACAGGGGAGACTACAATGAGCAGTTCTTC
TRBV29-1	.	TRBJ2-7	TRBD1	CSVRTGKDDEQYF	TGCAGCGTTCGGACAGGGAAGGACGACGAGCAGTACTTC
TRBV7-2	few	TRBJ2-3	TRBD2	CASSWTSGSKDTQYF	TGTGCCAGCAGCTGGACTAGCGGGAGTAAAGATACGCAGTATTTT
TRBV24-1	.	TRBJ2-1	TRBD2	CATSELTGTSSGEQFF	TGTGCCACCAGTGAGCTCACCGGGACTAGCTCGGGTGAGCAGTTCTTC
TRBV30	.	TRBJ2-7	.	CAWSVTGMVYEQYF	TGTGCCTGGAGTGTCACGGGGATGGTCTACGAGCAGTACTTC
TRBV20-1	few	TRBJ2-7	TRBD1	CSAIGTGAYEQYF	TGCAGTGCTATCGGGACAGGGGCCTACGAGCAGTACTTC
TRBV6-2/TRBV6-3	few	TRBJ2-1	.	CASSYSFGYNEQFF	TGTGCCAGCAGTTACTCGTTCGGGTACAATGAGCAGTTCTTC
TRBV20-1	.	TRBJ2-7	TRBD1	CSARGMGQAYEQYF	TGCAGTGCTAGAGGCATGGGACAGGCCTACGAGCAGTACTTC
TRBV9	.	TRBJ1-3	.	CASSVGTVNTIYF	TGTGCCAGCAGCGTCGGGACGGTAAACACCATATATTTT
TRBV10-1	few	TRBJ1-5	TRBD1	CASSESFRDRHNQPQHF	TGCGCCAGCAGTGAGTCGTTTAGGGACAGACATAATCAGCCCCAGCATTTT
TRBV11-1	.	TRBJ2-7	TRBD1	CASSLEGQGVEQYF	TGTGCCAGCAGCTTAGAGGGACAGGGAGTCGAGCAGTACTTC
TRBV30	.	TRBJ2-5	.	CAWSLDYQETQYF	TGTGCCTGGAGCCTAGATTACCAAGAGACCCAGTACTTC
TRBV7-2	many	TRBJ2-7	TRBD2	CASSLEVAGGSYEQYF	TGTGCCAGCAGCTTAGAAGTAGCGGGGGGCTCCTACGAGCAGTACTTC
TRBV6-2/TRBV6-3	few	TRBJ1-1	TRBD1	CASSRIGQGEGGEAFF	TGTGCCAGCAGCAGGATCGGACAGGGGGAGGGCGGCGAAGCTTTCTTT
TRBV2	few	TRBJ1-2	TRBD1	CASSSGQGVYGYTF	TGTGCCAGCAGTTCGGGACAGGGGGTCTATGGCTACACCTTC
TRBV20-1	.	TRBJ2-1	.	CSARGERAYNEQFF	TGCAGTGCTAGAGGCGAGCGGGCCTACAATGAGCAGTTCTTC
TRBV7-6	few	TRBJ2-1	.	CASSLPQGNEQFF	TGTGCCAGCAGCCTACCTCAGGGGAATGAGCAGTTCTTC
TRBV11-2	few	TRBJ2-5	.	CASSSRRGDQETQYF	TGTGCCAGCAGCTCCCGTCGAGGGGACCAAGAGACCCAGTACTTC